These 26 T cell receptor beta chains came from one sample sequenced in a study of long-term antiretroviral therapy in people with HIV. Runs used v3.0 of the immunoSEQ assay and were done at survey level. Produced via immunoSEQ multiplex PCR; TCRdb's table is partial and in-frame only. The sample contains tens of thousands of clones, around 82% of which appear only once. The sample in question was unsorted PBMCs, obtained 1.5 years after starting antiretroviral therapy. The receptors come from a man aged 30-40 years with HIV.

The chain couples TRBV7-8 to TRBJ2-2, with a weak D call TRBD2 (7 bases). The V gene's germline CDR1 is SGHVS and CDR2 FQNEAQ. This CDR3 region has 18 residues. Trimming took 4 bases from V and 0 from J, leaving 18 bases between them. CDR3 region: CASSYPVGGGTNTGELFF. The CDR3 nucleotides are TGTGCCAGCAGCTACCCCGTAGGGGGGGGCACGAACACCGGGGAGCTGTTTTTT.

This rearrangement joins TRBV5-4 to TRBJ2-4; D gene ambiguous. Germline lookup yields CDR1 SGHNT and CDR2 YYREEE (reference sequence). V was shortened by 4 bases and J by 6 bases, with 14 bases between the two germline ends. The CDR3 has 14 residues. CDR3 in DNA: TGTGCCAGCAGCCCGTGGTCCAGCCCAAACATTCAGTACTTC. It yields the protein CASSPWSSPNIQYF.

V usage is TRBV27 and J usage is TRBJ1-2; D unresolved. The ends were cut back, 7 bases at V and 0 bases at J, with 12 bases in the middle. Germline V gene data show CDR1 as MNHEY and CDR2 as SMNVEV (reference sequence). The CDR3 has 14 amino acids. The CDR3 region has the DNA TGTGCCAGCAAGCCGACGGAAACTAACTATGGCTACACCTTC. As protein: CASKPTETNYGYTF.

This clone was found once. V and J are TRBV4-3 and TRBJ1-3; no clear D gene. This CDR3 is built from 15 residues. The V gene's germline CDR1 is LGHNA and CDR2 YSLEER. The V end was cut by 0 bases, the J end by 2 bases, with 8 bases between. CDR3 sequence: CASSQEPATGNTIYF. In DNA, the CDR3 is TGCGCCAGCAGCCAAGAGCCAGCCACTGGAAACACCATATATTTT.

The chain couples TRBV19 to TRBJ2-1; 8 bases map to TRBD2. J lost 3 bases, V lost 6 bases, and 13 bases had no gene match. This CDR3 spans 17 amino acids. CDR1 is LNHDA and CDR2 is SQIVND in the germline V gene (reference sequence). The CDR3 is CASRNSVSGKVYNEQFF. In DNA form, the CDR3 reads TGTGCCAGTAGGAATAGCGTTAGCGGGAAAGTCTACAATGAGCAGTTCTTC.

This chain uses TRBV5-1 with TRBJ2-2; 11 bases line up with TRBD2. V lost 0 bases, J lost 5 bases, and 6 bases stayed unmatched. Germline V gene sequence: CDR1 SGHRS, CDR2 YFSETQ. This CDR3 is 17 amino acids long. CDR3 sequence reads: CASSLDSGGAGTGELFF. CDR3 coding DNA: TGCGCCAGCAGCTTGGATAGCGGGGGGGCCGGAACCGGGGAGCTGTTTTTT.

A single count supports this clone. V usage is TRBV7-2 and J usage is TRBJ2-3, with a tentative D call TRBD2 (5 bases). The V and J ends lost 3 bases and 6 bases respectively, with 16 bases between them. This CDR3 contains 15 residues. Germline assignment: CDR1 SGHTA and CDR2 FQGNSA. The CDR3 nucleotides are TGTGCCAGCAGCTTCGCCGGAGGCGGTGTTGATACGCAGTATTTT. Translated, it gives CASSFAGGGVDTQYF.

V and J are TRBV11-3 and TRBJ2-1; no clear D gene. CDR1 is SGHNT, CDR2 YENEEA, per germline. V was trimmed by 0 bases and J by 11 bases, leaving 8 bases between them. The CDR3 is made up of 12 amino acids. The CDR3 DNA is TGTGCCAGCAGCTTAGATAGCAGCCAGCAGTTCTTC. It encodes CASSLDSSQQFF.

The chain employs TRBV5-1 and TRBJ2-3; 8 nucleotides line up with TRBD1. The V gene end was trimmed by 5 bases and the J gene end by 1 base; junction bases not matched to a gene: 12. The CDR3 totals 17 residues. Germline CDR1 and CDR2: SGHRS and YFSETQ. The DNA for the CDR3 is TGCGCCAGCAGTCTCTCCCAGGGGGCTTCGGGCACAGATACGCAGTATTTT. Its translation: CASSLSQGASGTDTQYF.

The chain carries TRBV15 and TRBJ2-7, with D possibly called TRBD1 or TRBD2 (5 bases each). In germline, CDR1 is LNHNV, CDR2 YYDKDF (reference sequence). Trimming stripped 1 base from V and 7 bases from J, with 8 bases between. This CDR3 has 12 amino acids. CDR3 DNA sequence: TGTGCCACCAGCAGAGTGAGGGGTGAGCAGTACTTC. The encoded protein is CATSRVRGEQYF.

The gene calls are TRBV5-8 and TRBJ1-5; 7 nucleotides line up with TRBD1. This CDR3 spans 17 amino acids. J was trimmed by 0 bases and V by 0 bases; bases with no gene match: 6. Germline V lookup: CDR1 SGHTS, CDR2 YDEGEE. The CDR3 spells CASSLAGGGYSNQPQHF. The CDR3 coding sequence is TGTGCCAGCAGCTTGGCCGGAGGGGGCTATAGCAATCAGCCCCAGCATTTT.

The chain joins TRBV18 to TRBJ1-2; tentatively, D is TRBD1 (5 bases). The CDR3 spans 17 residues. CDR1 and CDR2 (germline): KGHSH, LQKENI. Deletions cut 3 bases from V and 0 bases from J, with 17 bases between. This CDR3 reads CASSPGTGLEANYGYTF. CDR3 DNA sequence: TGTGCCAGCTCACCGGGAACGGGGCTCGAAGCTAACTATGGCTACACCTTC.

V is TRBV5-5 and J is TRBJ2-5; 7 bases are shared with TRBD2. V dropped 4 bases and J dropped 5; count of bases not matched to a gene: 14. This CDR3 is 16 amino acids long. Germline CDR1 reads SGHKS; CDR2 reads YYEKEE (reference sequence). The CDR3 protein is CASSLGSLGGSETQYF. In nucleotides, the CDR3 is TGTGCCAGCAGCCTAGGTTCTCTGGGCGGGAGTGAGACCCAGTACTTC.

This chain links TRBV27 with TRBJ2-6; 13 bases are a match to TRBD2. This CDR3 comprises 18 residues. V lost 6 bases and J lost 3; bases outside the gene matches: 8. Germline values: CDR1 MNHEY, CDR2 SMNVEV (reference sequence). The CDR3 DNA follows: TGTGCCAGCAGCAAAGGACTAGCGGGAGTGGGTGGGGCCAACGTCCTGACTTTC. Protein: CASSKGLAGVGGANVLTF.

V is TRBV4-3 and J is TRBJ2-5; D possibly corresponds to TRBD2 (5 bases). Germline CDR1 and CDR2: LGHNA and YSLEER. The V end lost 0 bases, the J end lost 5 bases, and 7 bases lay between the germline ends. This CDR3 has 13 residues. Here the CDR3 reads CASSQETGETQYF. The DNA of the CDR3 is TGCGCCAGCAGCCAAGAGACGGGGGAGACCCAGTACTTC.

The genes are TRBV7-2 and TRBJ1-4; D is uncertain. Germline CDR1 reads SGHTA; CDR2 reads FQGNSA. There are 14 residues in the CDR3. With 5 bases removed from V and 5 bases from J, the gap between germline ends came to 12 bases. CDR3 bases: TGTGCCAGCAGCGAGACACAGATCAATGAAAAACTGTTTTTT. Protein sequence: CASSETQINEKLFF.

J is TRBJ1-1 and V is TRBV19; TRBD1 aligns across 10 bases. This CDR3 has 15 residues. V gave up 3 bases and J gave up 5 bases; unmatched junction bases: 6. Germline values: CDR1 LNHDA, CDR2 SQIVND (reference sequence). CDR3 sequence reads: CASSMPGTGVTEAFF. CDR3 nucleotides: TGTGCCAGTAGTATGCCCGGGACAGGGGTAACTGAAGCTTTCTTT.

This sequence joins TRBV29-1 and TRBJ1-6, with 8 bases matching TRBD1. Trimming removed 3 bases from V and 10 bases from J; junction bases left unmatched: 5. This CDR3 comprises 13 residues. Germline V gives CDR1 SQVTM, CDR2 ANQGSEA. CDR3 nucleotide sequence: TGCAGCGTTGAGACAGGGGAAGACTCACCCCTCCACTTT. It is translated as CSVETGEDSPLHF.

This clone appeared a few times. The rearrangement joins TRBV7-9 to TRBJ1-6, with D unresolved. Trimming left V 5 bases short and J 10 bases short, with 15 bases between. There are 14 residues in the CDR3. Per the germline V gene, CDR1 is SEHNR and CDR2 is FQNEAQ (reference sequence). The CDR3 loop is CASSPRTAVSPLHF. The CDR3 nucleotides read TGTGCCAGCAGCCCTAGAACGGCTGTGTCACCCCTCCACTTT.

This chain uses TRBV10-2 with TRBJ2-1; 9 nucleotides match TRBD2. The CDR3 covers 16 residues. Germline CDR1 and CDR2: WSHSY and SAAADI. Unmatched junction bases numbered 2, after V lost 2 bases and J lost 0 bases. CDR3 sequence: CASSEGSGSSYNEQFF. DNA for the CDR3: TGCGCCAGCAGTGAGGGTAGCGGGAGCTCCTACAATGAGCAGTTCTTC.

The chain carries TRBV7-9 and TRBJ2-5; the D call may be TRBD1 or TRBD2 (5 bases each). V was trimmed by 5 bases and J by 2 bases, leaving 15 bases between them. The CDR3 loop spans 15 amino acids. The germline V gene encodes CDR1 SEHNR and CDR2 FQNEAQ (reference sequence). This CDR3 reads CASSPGGGIQETQYF. The CDR3 bases are TGTGCCAGCAGCCCAGGTGGGGGTATACAAGAGACCCAGTACTTC.

The chain joins TRBV19 to TRBJ1-5; TRBD1 might be the D (6 bases). With 5 bases removed from V and 4 bases from J, the gap between germline ends came to 15 bases. This CDR3 is built from 15 residues. Per the germline V gene, CDR1 is LNHDA and CDR2 is SQIVND (reference sequence). DNA for the CDR3: TGTGCCAGTAGTGCCCGGGACATCGCAAATCAGCCCCAGCATTTT. It is translated as CASSARDIANQPQHF.

CDR3 sequence: CASGLLLGAPGNEQFF. CDR3 coding DNA: TGTGCCAGCGGACTACTGTTGGGTGCGCCAGGCAATGAGCAGTTCTTC. The genes are TRBV7-9 and TRBJ2-1, with D possibly TRBD2 on 6 matching bases. CDR1 SEHNR and CDR2 FQNEAQ come from the germline V gene (reference sequence). V was shortened by 8 bases and J by 6 bases, with 23 bases between the two germline ends. The CDR3 is 16 amino acids.

This chain connects TRBV29-1 to TRBJ2-7; 8 nucleotides line up with TRBD2. The CDR3 contains 13 residues. V was clipped by 7 bases and J by 0 bases; unmatched bases: 5. Germline CDR1 reads SQVTM; CDR2 reads ANQGSEA. The DNA of the CDR3 is TGCAGCGGGAGCGGGGGACCCTCCTACGAGCAGTACTTC. It is translated as CSGSGGPSYEQYF.

By sample fraction, this clone is large. The V gene is TRBV27, the J gene TRBJ2-1; D uncertain. Germline V gene lookup returns CDR1 MNHEY and CDR2 SMNVEV (reference sequence). The CDR3 is made up of 13 amino acids. The V and J ends lost 0 bases and 6 bases respectively, with 6 bases between them. CDR3 loop: CASSLSPLNEQFF. The CDR3 DNA sequence: TGTGCCAGCAGTTTATCGCCCCTCAATGAGCAGTTCTTC.

V gene TRBV19 combines with J gene TRBJ2-3; the match to TRBD1 covers 7 bases. Germline V CDR1 and CDR2: LNHDA, SQIVND (reference sequence). The CDR3 totals 14 residues. The V and J ends lost 3 bases and 5 bases, in that order; junction bases with no gene match: 5. The CDR3 DNA reads as TGTGCCAGTAGTATTCAGGGGGAAGGAGATACGCAGTATTTT. Residues: CASSIQGEGDTQYF.